This T cell receptor beta chain derives from a study of T cell clonotyping in hematopoietic cell transplantation. Findings and caveats of the study: Broader posttransplant TCR repertoire diversity was predicted by graft donor and pretransplant recipient Inverse Simpson Index values.

A word on this clone: The antigen remains unidentified.

Repertoires were generated with immunoSEQ multiplex PCR, while TCRdb's copy carries only in-frame clones and drops some. The table has more than 10,000 clones, about 86% seen once; the top ten hold under 6.5%. Between the trimmed V and J ends, which lost 0 bases and 3 bases, there was a span of 11 bases. The CDR3 contains 15 residues. CDR1 is MNHEY and CDR2 is SVGAGI in the germline V gene. The sample consisted of PBMCs, taken 100 days after allogeneic stem cell transplant. The chain employs TRBV6-5 and TRBJ1-1; D not resolved. The receptor was isolated from a female patient between 35 and 55 years old who had an allogeneic stem cell transplant from a related donor, so T cells may come from the graft donor. Some clones in this sample may be carry-over from other donors' samples. In nucleotides, the CDR3 is TGTGCCAGCAGTTACTCGCCCGCGGCCGACACTGAAGCTTTCTTT. Amino acids: CASSYSPAADTEAFF.